This T cell receptor (beta chain) derives from a study of vaccination effects on CD4 cells after COVID-19. With approximately 9 days of culture completed, CD4+ T cells were isolated. Two-dose BNT162b2 or mRNA-1273 vaccination was given to participants. A word on this clone: Its antigen is unidentified.

Trimming left V 4 bases short and J 9 bases short, with 12 bases between. The CDR3 spans 12 residues. The repertoire was sequenced with immunoSEQ multiplex PCR; TCRdb's copy has only in-frame clones and lacks some. The repertoire holds fewer than 40,000 clones, 74% seen once, with more than 12% in the top ten. This chain uses TRBV12-3 or TRBV12-4 with TRBJ1-1; perhaps TRBD1 as D (5 bases). The sample in question was CD4+ T cells from PBMCs cultured without peptide, obtained after COVID-19 vaccination. The receptor's source is a human donor who received a COVID-19 vaccine. The CDR3 DNA sequence: TGTGCCAGCAGTTCCAGGGTTCGGAAAGCTTTCTTT. This translates into CASSSRVRKAFF.